This entry lists 26 T cell receptor beta chains sequenced from one sample in a study of OX40 agonist ivuxolimab in advanced cancers. Assay used: immunoSEQ multiplex PCR; TCRdb lists only in-frame clones, some missing. The table shows under 50,000 clones, with approximately 80% occurring only once. Specimen: CD4+ or CD8+ T cells sorted from blood, collected in a trial of the OX40 agonist ivuxolimab. These receptors were taken from an adult with an advanced solid tumor such as melanoma, head and neck, liver or kidney cancer.

As to this clone: An end of the junction does not agree with germline; a read error may underlie this. This rearrangement joins TRBV18 to TRBJ2-7; 16 bases line up with TRBD2. The CDR3 sequence is 17 residues long. The germline CDR1 and CDR2 sequences are KGHSH and LQKENI. This chain's CDR3 is CASTPGLAGGPSYEQYF. The DNA of the CDR3 is TGTGCCAGCACACCGGGACTAGCGGGAGGGCCCTCGTACGAGCAGTACTTC.

The chain has TRBV28 and TRBJ2-7; D is possibly TRBD1 (5 bases). The ends were cut back, 3 bases at V and 4 bases at J, with 16 bases in the middle. Germline CDR1 reads MDHEN; CDR2 reads SYDVKM. The CDR3 has 15 residues. The CDR3 loop is CASSLGPQVSYEQYF. DNA for the CDR3: TGTGCCAGCAGTTTGGGCCCACAGGTCTCATACGAGCAGTACTTC.

The chain links TRBV6-5 to TRBJ2-3; maybe TRBD2 (5 bases). The germline V gene encodes CDR1 MNHEY and CDR2 SVGAGI. With 2 bases removed from V and 5 bases from J, the gap between germline ends came to 5 bases. This CDR3 has 12 amino acids. In DNA form, the CDR3 reads TGTGCCAGCAGTTACCGGGGAGATACGCAGTATTTT. As protein: CASSYRGDTQYF.

The chain combines TRBV27 with TRBJ1-5; D is ambiguous. Trimming cost V 5 bases and J 0 bases, with 17 bases left between them. CDR1 is MNHEY, CDR2 SMNVEV, per germline (reference sequence). The CDR3 length is 17 residues. The CDR3 protein is CASSPLPAPGSNQPQHF. As DNA, the CDR3 is TGTGCCAGCAGTCCCTTACCTGCGCCAGGTAGCAATCAGCCCCAGCATTTT.

The chain has TRBV9 and TRBJ2-2; the match to TRBD2 covers 8 bases. Germline assignment: CDR1 SGDLS and CDR2 YYNGEE. The CDR3 contains 14 residues. The trim removed 5 bases at V and 4 bases at J, leaving 4 bases unmatched. This CDR3 reads CASRHTSGTGELFF. The DNA for the CDR3 is TGTGCCAGCAGACATACTAGCGGCACCGGGGAGCTGTTTTTT. The variable domain in full, with the rest retrieved from reference TRBV9 and TRBJ2-2, is DSGVTQTPKHLITATGQRVTLRCSPRSGDLSVYWYQQSLDQGLQFLIQYYNGEERAKGNILERFSAQQFPDLHSELNLSSLELGDSALYFCASRHTSGTGELFFGEGSRLTVL.

The chain uses TRBV19 and TRBJ1-4, with 7 bases lining up with TRBD1. CDR1 and CDR2 from the germline V gene are LNHDA and SQIVND (reference sequence). The CDR3 sequence is 13 residues long. V lost 6 bases, J lost 7 bases, and 5 bases stayed unmatched. Here the CDR3 DNA reads TGTGCCAGTAGAATGCAGGGGGTTGAAAAACTGTTTTTT. As protein: CASRMQGVEKLFF. Full variable domain (remainder filled in from reference TRBV19 and TRBJ1-4): DGGITQSPKYLFRKEGQNVTLSCEQNLNHDAMYWYRQDPGQGLRLIYYSQIVNDFQKGDIAEGYSVSREKKESFPLTVTSAQKNPTAFYLCASRMQGVEKLFFGSGTQLSVL.

J is TRBJ2-3 and V is TRBV5-4; D perhaps matches TRBD1 (6 bases). Germline V gene lookup returns CDR1 SGHNT and CDR2 YYREEE (reference sequence). This CDR3 has 13 amino acids. Trimming removed 4 bases from V and 4 bases from J, with 10 bases in between. CDR3: CASSIQGADTQYF. CDR3 in DNA: TGTGCCAGCAGCATACAGGGTGCAGATACGCAGTATTTT.

The chain carries TRBV7-2 and TRBJ1-1; 11 nucleotides agree with TRBD1. This CDR3 region has 17 residues. Germline CDR1 reads SGHTA; CDR2 reads FQGNSA. Losses at the gene ends were 6 bases for V and 1 base for J; bases not matched to a gene: 10. For the CDR3, the DNA is TGTGCCAGCAGAGAGGACAGGGGGCCCGGTAGGAACACTGAAGCTTTCTTT. This gives the protein CASREDRGPGRNTEAFF.

DNA for the CDR3: TGTGCCAGCAGAGGGGCGTCCCCTTATGAAGCTTTCTTT. Translating gives CASRGASPYEAFF. This chain joins TRBV7-9 and TRBJ1-1, with D possibly matching TRBD1 (5 bases). Germline CDR1 is SEHNR and CDR2 is FQNEAQ (reference sequence). CDR3 length equals 13 residues. The germline V and J ends were trimmed by 6 bases and 7 bases, with 15 bases remaining between them.

The genes are TRBV27 and TRBJ2-3; the D call may be TRBD1 or TRBD2 (5 bases each). With 0 bases removed from V and 3 bases from J, the gap between germline ends came to 10 bases. This CDR3 is built from 15 residues. Germline loops: CDR1 MNHEY, CDR2 SMNVEV (reference sequence). CDR3 residues: CASSLSRDLTDTQYF. The CDR3 region has the DNA TGTGCCAGCAGTTTATCCCGGGACCTAACAGATACGCAGTATTTT.

The chain has TRBV18 and TRBJ1-2; D unresolved. Trimming took off 3 bases at V and 7 bases at J, with 9 bases between the two ends. Germline CDR1 KGHSH, CDR2 LQKENI. The length of the CDR3 is 12 residues. CDR3 in amino acids: CASSPSVGGYTF. CDR3 in DNA: TGTGCCAGCTCACCCAGTGTGGGTGGCTACACCTTC.

This chain uses TRBV18 with TRBJ2-3; 7 bases align to TRBD2. This CDR3 spans 16 amino acids. V lost 3 bases and J lost 9; bases outside the gene matches: 15. The germline V gene encodes CDR1 KGHSH and CDR2 LQKENI. CDR3 bases: TGTGCCAGCTCACCTATGACGGCGGGAGAAATGGTCACGCAGTATTTT. Residues: CASSPMTAGEMVTQYF.

V is TRBV6-5 and J is TRBJ1-2; D uncertain. The CDR3 has 13 amino acids. Germline CDR1 is MNHEY and CDR2 is SVGAGI. Trimming took off 2 bases at V and 6 bases at J, with 10 bases between the two ends. The CDR3: CASSYAGGNGYTF. The CDR3 DNA follows: TGTGCCAGCAGTTACGCGGGAGGGAATGGCTACACCTTC.

V is TRBV11-1 and J is TRBJ2-2; 9 bases agree with TRBD1. Germline V CDR1 and CDR2: SGHAT, FQDESV (reference sequence). The CDR3 has 15 residues. The J segment lost 5 bases and the V segment lost 5 bases, leaving 6 bases of the junction unmatched. The CDR3: CASSTRQGGTGELFF. The CDR3 region has the DNA TGTGCCAGCAGCACACGACAGGGGGGTACCGGGGAGCTGTTTTTT.

This clone was picked up one time. The chain recombines TRBV6-6 with TRBJ1-2; D is uncertain. The V end lost 5 bases, the J end lost 4 bases, and 14 bases lay between the germline ends. The CDR3 spans 14 residues. Germline V gives CDR1 MNHNY, CDR2 SVGAGI (reference sequence). The CDR3, as DNA: TGTGCCAGCAGTCTGGACGGACTTTCCTATGGCTACACCTTC. This translates into CASSLDGLSYGYTF.

This clone was seen a few times. The chain uses TRBV5-6 and TRBJ2-2; no definite D call. Germline CDR1 is SGHDT and CDR2 is YYEEEE. The V end was cut by 4 bases, the J end by 4 bases, with 8 bases between. The CDR3 has 13 residues. CDR3 in amino acids: CASSPTVTGELFF. As DNA, the CDR3 is TGTGCCAGCAGCCCCACGGTCACCGGGGAGCTGTTTTTT.

The rearrangement uses TRBV2 and TRBJ2-1; no clear D gene. Germline CDR1 is SNHLY and CDR2 is FYNNEI. CDR3 length: 14 amino acids. Trimming shortened V by 8 bases and J by 7 bases, and 18 bases separated the two germline ends. The CDR3 region has the DNA TGTGCCAGCGCAGACTGGGCCTTGGGAAATGAGCAGTTCTTC. This gives the protein CASADWALGNEQFF.

The chain combines TRBV11-3 with TRBJ2-1; TRBD2 matches 7 bases. Germline values: CDR1 SGHNT, CDR2 YENEEA. The CDR3 runs 15 residues. The V segment lost 1 base and the J segment 2 bases; nucleotides outside the gene matches: 2. The CDR3 loop reads CASSLGAGPYNEQFF. The CDR3 coding sequence is TGTGCCAGCAGCTTAGGAGCGGGACCCTACAATGAGCAGTTCTTC.

The V call is TRBV11-3, the J call TRBJ2-2; D may match TRBD1 or TRBD2 (6 bases each). The CDR3 runs 17 residues. Germline CDR1 is SGHNT and CDR2 is YENEEA. V lost 1 base and J 0 bases, leaving 12 bases between the germline ends. CDR3 in amino acids: CASSLARGAANTGELFF. In DNA form, the CDR3 reads TGTGCCAGCAGCTTAGCAAGGGGGGCAGCGAACACCGGGGAGCTGTTTTTT.

V gene TRBV5-1 combines with J gene TRBJ2-1; TRBD2 matches 13 bases. From germline, CDR1 is SGHRS and CDR2 YFSETQ. V shed 5 bases and J 3 bases; nucleotides not matched to a gene: 8. The CDR3 has 17 residues. The CDR3 spells CASSQTWTSGSYNEQFF. CDR3 in DNA: TGCGCCAGCAGTCAGACCTGGACTAGCGGGAGCTACAATGAGCAGTTCTTC.

Comments on this clone: The same CDR3 arises from other DNA sequences in this sample as well. The rearrangement joins TRBV27 to TRBJ2-1; D is possibly TRBD2 (5 bases). The V gene's germline CDR1 is MNHEY and CDR2 SMNVEV (reference sequence). V shed 7 bases and J shed 6 bases, with 16 bases lying between them. This CDR3 is built from 14 residues. Here the CDR3 reads CASTSKGGLNEQFF. The DNA of the CDR3 is TGTGCCAGCACCTCAAAAGGAGGACTCAATGAGCAGTTCTTC.

The chain combines TRBV28 with TRBJ1-4, with D tentatively TRBD1 (6 bases). Germline V gene sequence: CDR1 MDHEN, CDR2 SYDVKM. V gave up 2 bases and J gave up 8 bases, with 9 bases separating them. This CDR3 spans 13 amino acids. The CDR3 sequence is CASSLQGREKLFF. CDR3 DNA: TGTGCCAGCAGTTTACAGGGGAGGGAAAAACTGTTTTTT.

Only one count was recorded for this clone. The CDR3 nucleotides are TGCGCCAGCAGCTTGTGGGGGGAACAGGGACGGGAGACCCAGTACTTC. Translated: CASSLWGEQGRETQYF. This rearrangement joins TRBV5-1 to TRBJ2-5; perhaps D is TRBD1 or TRBD2 (6 bases each). Germline CDR1 reads SGHRS; CDR2 reads YFSETQ. This CDR3 contains 16 residues. Trimming took off 1 base at V and 5 bases at J, with 18 bases between the two ends. The complete variable domain, with remaining parts taken from reference TRBV5-1 and TRBJ2-5, reads KAGVTQTPRYLIKTRGQQVTLSCSPISGHRSVSWYQQTPGQGLQFLFEYFSETQRNKGNFPGRFSGRQFSNSRSEMNVSTLELGDSALYLCASSLWGEQGRETQYFGPGTRLLVL.

The chain has TRBV7-9 and TRBJ1-2; tentatively, D is TRBD1 (5 bases). CDR1 and CDR2 (germline): SEHNR, FQNEAQ (reference sequence). The CDR3 sequence is 13 residues long. V lost 5 bases, J lost 8 bases, and 15 bases lay in between. This chain's CDR3 is CASSQQDWAGYTF. DNA for the CDR3: TGTGCCAGCAGCCAACAGGACTGGGCAGGCTACACCTTC.

V gene TRBV5-6 combines with J gene TRBJ1-1; TRBD1 matches at 7 bases. Germline CDR1 reads SGHDT; CDR2 reads YYEEEE. This CDR3 spans 13 amino acids. V lost 2 bases and J lost 7; bases outside the gene matches: 5. The CDR3 loop is CASSLQGRGEAFF. In DNA, the CDR3 is TGTGCCAGCAGCTTACAGGGGAGGGGTGAAGCTTTCTTT.

The rearrangement uses TRBV6-5 and TRBJ2-3; unclear D gene. Germline V gene lookup returns CDR1 MNHEY and CDR2 SVGAGI. Trimming removed 0 bases at V and 2 bases at J, with 9 bases between. The CDR3 is 15 residues long. The CDR3 coding sequence is TGTGCCAGCAGTTACTCCCGACTGGCCACAGATACGCAGTATTTT. The encoded protein is CASSYSRLATDTQYF.